This T cell receptor (beta chain) was sequenced during a study of cytomegalovirus exposure and HLA in healthy donors listed by TCRdb under 2017. As for the study more broadly: An earlier analysis of roughly 610 of the donors reported about 300 Gb of sequence data and 95 million to 130 million unique TCR beta sequences obtained from roughly 180 million T cells. Among around 400 genotyped donors of the cohort, an average of around 240,000 unique TCR beta nucleotide sequences were sequenced per donor, roughly 20% of them non-productive. Among the roughly 430 genotyped donors, around 81% belonged to the genetic ancestry cluster associated with self-reported Caucasian donors. The number of typed donors differed by locus: about 620-640 for A, B, C, DRB1 and DQB1; 500 to 550 for DQA1; approximately 610 for DPA1; and around 470 for DPB1. HLA typing included class I and class II loci at four-digit resolution. The study profiled the T cell repertoires of hundreds of subjects by immunosequencing and related them to cytomegalovirus serostatus. Four or five DR-DQ haplotypes were handled as single units for association and clustering because linkage in the cohort was strong. In the later analysis, no new phenotypic data were used to find candidate immune exposures; instead, reliance was placed on TCR beta sequences and their occurrence across donors. Genome-wide SNP genotypes for about 65% of the 666 donors were used in a later genetic analysis, which treated that subset as a discovery cohort. An earlier analysis of several hundred of the donors used high-throughput TCR beta sequencing to judge whether each TCR beta V gene segment behaved as functional or pseudogenic. Donor age, sex, ethnicity and CMV serostatus were collected together with the repertoire data. To predict cytomegalovirus infection status, the study combined high-throughput TCR immunosequencing, statistical association of individual TCRs with disease status, and machine learning. The study aimed to test whether cataloging public T cell receptors could reveal signatures of past pathogen exposure. About 300 gigabases of sequencing data and approximately 85 million unique TCR sequences were included in an early release covering around 600 HLA-typed donors. Every repertoire in the discovery cohort had been generated on one and the same sequencing platform. A separate validation cohort of roughly 110 different subjects was used in addition to the 666-subject first cohort. A later analysis re-examined previously published TCR beta repertoires from more than 650 donors and added high-resolution HLA genotyping to investigate patterns of TCR occurrence.

Results and caveats for the whole study, not just this receptor: Presence/absence analyses assumed roughly uniform sequencing depth across donors, an assumption that may not hold. Most TCR sequences were seen in very few donors, while some public TCRs were found in many individuals. Some IMGT-functional V segments, including TRBV6-2 and TRBV6-3, could not be told apart with the 87-base-pair reads, so those segments were excluded. In an earlier analysis of around 600 of the donors, most TCR beta V segments appeared in productive rearrangements about 87% or about 30% of the time, broadly matching IMGT annotations. In vitro tests confirmed that a few of the cytomegalovirus-associated TCR beta chains recognize cytomegalovirus antigens. In a later analysis, most CMV-associated TCR beta chains were found to appear HLA-restricted, with HLA associations seemingly driven largely by CMV exposure. A further reported finding was that TCR beta sequences accurately predicted the HLA-A and HLA-B alleles for most subjects in the first cohort. In this cohort, only TCR beta chains were sequenced, and detectable features were limited by the absence of alpha or paired-chain data. A cluster of highly shared sequence variants was judged likely to be a technical artifact of the sequencing pipeline. The authors suggested that the approach could potentially be generalized to other disease states and immunological phenotypes. The study listed approximately 160 TCR beta chains as associated with cytomegalovirus. An association between a missense DCLRE1C variant and V-gene and J-gene trimming of TCR beta chains was found in a later genetic analysis and replicated in an independent cohort. Assigning TCR associations to individual alleles was difficult when HLA alleles, especially DR and DQ, strongly co-occurred. A later analysis reported that several top co-occurrence clusters appeared linked to parvovirus B19, influenza, CMV and Epstein-Barr virus. A later genetic analysis reported fewer N-insertions in productive TCRs among donors in an Asian-associated ancestry cluster than the roughly 640-donor mean. According to a later analysis, TCR association rates differed among HLA loci, with DRB1 alleles showing the most associated TCRs and HLA-C alleles showing the fewest. HLA typing was unavailable for some donors at each locus, so association tests used only the typed subset. A later analysis found that HLA-associated TCR beta chains were more clonally expanded and had lower generation probabilities than equally common non-associated chains. A later analysis associated 16,951 TCR beta sequences with specific HLA alleles at a false discovery rate of 0.05. Immune exposure information for the cohort was limited to CMV serostatus. Approximately 16 rarely observed V segments, including chromosome 9 orphons, were excluded from the earlier analysis of about 500 of the donors because counts were too low. Correlated functional status among segregating V segments might be attributable to linkage disequilibrium, but an unknown experimental factor could not be ruled out. The classifier was reported to diagnose cytomegalovirus status with high specificity and sensitivity in both the original and validation cohorts.

The library came from the immunoSEQ multiplex PCR assay. For the multiplex PCR, a mixture combining 60 forward primers for TCR Vbeta segments and 13 reverse primers for TCR Jbeta segments was used. A multiplex PCR assay on genomic DNA amplified the CDR3 region of rearranged TCR beta genes. On the Illumina HiSeq System, the amplified TCR beta libraries were sequenced as 87-base-pair reads. As for the authors' bioinformatics: In a later analysis, tens of millions of unique TCR beta chains were counted across the roughly 700 repertoires, and roughly 11 million of these chains were shared by at least two donors. Raw reads were error-corrected and collapsed into unique sequences by a nearest-neighbor algorithm in which closely related sequences were merged to remove PCR and sequencing errors. V, D and J gene segments were assigned by aligning CDR3 sequences to IMGT reference sequences. Each retained sequence needed at least a six-nucleotide match to both a V gene segment and a J gene segment. Rearrangements were classified as productive when the CDR3 lacked stop codons and remained in frame with V and J, and all other rearrangements were classified as non-productive. Following IMGT convention, CDR3 was defined as the stretch from the second conserved V-encoded cysteine up to the conserved J-encoded phenylalanine. The earlier analysis of approximately 500 of the donors excluded sequences that lacked an unambiguous match to a single V gene segment. In an earlier analysis of some 590 of the donors, a V segment was called functional when productive rearrangements were above 56.7%, and segregating when the standard deviation between donors exceeded 5%. A statistical classification framework was developed to diagnose cytomegalovirus status using the catalog of TCR beta chain sequences. V and J gene assignment, in a later analysis, came from comparing TCR nucleotide sequences with IMGT/GENE-DB human TR gene sequences. In a later analysis, CDR3 sequences and most-parsimonious VDJ recombination scenarios were assigned using the TCRdist pipeline. In a later analysis, each TCR beta chain was defined by its CDR3 amino acid sequence together with its V-gene family, and reads lacking a unique V-gene family were excluded. To address suspected cross-contamination and a sequencing artifact, a later analysis removed several hundred highly shared, low-generation-probability nucleotide sequences. In a later analysis, a clonal expansion index for each public chain was calculated from normalized within-repertoire ranks of inferred template counts. In a later analysis, generation probabilities were computed using a VDJ recombination model fitted to out-of-frame rearrangements, and the results were checked against IGoR. A later analysis scored TCR-TCR, TCR-HLA and TCR-CMV co-occurrence with hypergeometric tests, applying a repertoire-size bias correction to TCR pairs. To estimate false discovery rates, a later analysis permuted the HLA or CMV assignments 20 times. A later analysis grouped co-occurring TCRs with DBSCAN, adding TCRdist sequence similarity when clustering within HLA-allele-positive subsets. Repertoires with fewer than 30,000 or more than 120,000 public chains, plus five repertoires with anomalous nucleotide sharing, were excluded from co-occurrence clustering. This immuneACCESS table, as held by TCRdb, lists in-frame sequences with V and J called but not all clones. Of the missing ones, under half trace to an unresolved V gene in checked studies; the others have no known cause. That table supplies the V and J calls and clone size; D and trimming were determined from the DNA. The sample includes 100,000 to 150,000 clones, with 75% to 85% observed a single time. The biggest ten clones account for approximately 10% of the sample.

In the case of this clone: Its antigen is not yet known. No much larger clonotype is one base removed from it; base qualities were not supplied.

The cohort consisted of 600 or so healthy bone marrow donors. At the time of sampling, all cohort members were nominally healthy, though unrecorded immune exposures were likely present. The donor was CMV seropositive and belonged to the group of about 290 seropositive cohort members. Every donor gave a peripheral blood sample, and the peripheral blood mononuclear cells from that sample were used for TCR beta sequencing. The Qiagen DNeasy Blood Extraction Kit was used to extract genomic DNA from the blood cell samples. CDR1 MRHNA and CDR2 SNTAGT were looked up in the germline V gene. The trim is 7 bases for V and 6 bases for J, with a gap of 17 bases between the germline ends. The cysteine opens and the phenylalanine closes a CDR3 of 14 amino acids. Only the CDR3 DNA stays, 42 bases, in frame from base 1.

The receptor's source is a man aged 25-45 years in good health and CMV-seropositive. What was sequenced was PBMCs. The chain was built from TRBV6-4 and TRBJ2-3; no D gene call is confident. The CDR3 region reads CASTSPGTRDTQYF. The nucleotide sequence reads TGTGCCAGCACCTCACCAGGTACGCGCGATACGCAGTATTTT.